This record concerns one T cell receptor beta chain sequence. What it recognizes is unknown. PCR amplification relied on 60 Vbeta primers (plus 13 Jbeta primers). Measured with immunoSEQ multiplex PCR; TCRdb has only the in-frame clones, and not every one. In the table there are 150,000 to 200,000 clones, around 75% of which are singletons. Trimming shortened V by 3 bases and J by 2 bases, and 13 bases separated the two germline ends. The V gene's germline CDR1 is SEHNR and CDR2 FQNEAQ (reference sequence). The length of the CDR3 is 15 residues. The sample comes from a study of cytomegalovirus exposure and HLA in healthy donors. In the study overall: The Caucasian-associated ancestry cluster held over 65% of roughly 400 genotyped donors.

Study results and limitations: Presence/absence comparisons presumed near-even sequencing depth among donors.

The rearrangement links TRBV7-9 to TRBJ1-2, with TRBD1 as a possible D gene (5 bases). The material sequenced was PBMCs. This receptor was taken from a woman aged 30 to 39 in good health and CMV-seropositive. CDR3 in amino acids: CASSFSGGYNYGYTF. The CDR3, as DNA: TGTGCCAGCAGCTTTTCGGGGGGATACAACTATGGCTACACCTTC.